The T cell receptor beta chain under discussion was sequenced for a study of cytomegalovirus exposure and HLA in healthy donors. At the time of sampling, donors were nominally healthy, though unrecorded immune exposures were likely. This CDR3 is built from 13 residues. V lost 3 bases, J lost 1 base, and 8 bases lay in between. Germline loops: CDR1 SQVTM, CDR2 ANQGSEA. Findings of the study overall: CMV serostatus was the sole immune exposure information available. According to an earlier analysis, most TCR beta V segments yielded productive rearrangements about 87% or about 30% of the time. Presence/absence comparisons presumed near-even sequencing depth among donors.

Comment on this clone: Its matching antigen is unknown.

Primers included in the PCR were 60 Vbeta and 13 Jbeta primers. Measured with immunoSEQ multiplex PCR; TCRdb has only the in-frame clones, and not every one. This sample has under 150,000 clones; around three quarters occur once, and the top ten carry over 2%. The V and J genes are TRBV29-1 and TRBJ2-3; D not certain. The sequencing sample was made of PBMCs. This clonotype was obtained from a woman aged 55-70 years in good health and CMV-seropositive. Here the CDR3 DNA reads TGCAGCGTTGACTCTCCCGGCACAGATACGCAGTATTTT. Residues: CSVDSPGTDTQYF.